These 10 T cell receptor beta chains share one sample of origin, sequenced in a study of CD8 T cells in Susac syndrome. Reverse transcription of roughly 0.5 to 1 ug RNA was carried out with random hexamers. Using its own MiXCR run on the immunoSEQ multiplex PCR reads, TCRdb lists one record per CDR3 protein. The sample lists 200,000 or so distinct CDR3 sequences, 95% occurring once. The sample comprised CD8+ T cells from PBMCs. The origin of the receptors is a human donor with Susac syndrome.

The DNA for the CDR3 is TGTGCCAGCTCCCAGACCGATTATTCACCCCTCCACTTT. It is translated as CASSQTDYSPLHF. The chain couples TRBV6-5 to TRBJ1-6; D gene ambiguous. Germline loops: CDR1 MNHEY, CDR2 SVGAGI. The CDR3 is made up of 13 amino acids. Between the trimmed V and J ends, which lost 8 bases and 8 bases, there was a span of 13 bases.

The V gene is TRBV5-1, the J gene TRBJ2-7; no firm D call. V gave up 0 bases and J gave up 5 bases, with 9 bases separating them. The CDR3 spans 13 residues. The germline V gene has CDR1 SGHRS and CDR2 YFSETQ. CDR3 in amino acids: CASSLERVHEQYF. The CDR3 nucleotides are TGCGCCAGCAGCTTGGAAAGGGTCCACGAGCAGTACTTC.

V gene TRBV12-3 or TRBV12-4 combines with J gene TRBJ1-2; maybe TRBD1 (5 bases). CDR3 length: 13 residues. Trimming stripped 5 bases from V and 5 bases from J, with 12 bases between. Here the CDR3 reads CASSDTGAYGYTF. The CDR3 nucleotides are TGTGCCAGCAGTGACACAGGAGCTTATGGCTACACCTTC.

The chain joins TRBV29-1 to TRBJ2-7, with 11 positions matching TRBD2. V lost 4 bases to trimming and J lost 6 bases; unmatched junction nucleotides: 8. The CDR3 totals 14 residues. CDR1 is SQVTM and CDR2 is ANQGSEA in the germline V gene. This CDR3 is CSVVLASGRSEQYF. The CDR3 DNA sequence: TGCAGCGTTGTATTGGCTAGCGGGAGGTCCGAGCAGTACTTC.

The V gene is TRBV19, the J gene TRBJ1-1, with 8 positions matching TRBD1. This CDR3 has 17 residues. CDR1 and CDR2 from the germline V gene are LNHDA and SQIVND (reference sequence). V was clipped by 3 bases and J by 0 bases; unmatched bases: 9. The CDR3 sequence: CASSISRTGSLNTEAFF. Written as DNA, the CDR3 is TGTGCCAGTAGTATCTCGAGGACAGGGTCACTGAACACTGAAGCTTTCTTT.

The V gene is TRBV20-1, the J gene TRBJ2-2; D ambiguous. The CDR3 totals 12 residues. V lost 3 bases to trimming and J lost 1 base, with 3 bases between them. Germline loops: CDR1 DFQATT, CDR2 SNEGSKA (reference sequence). The CDR3: CSASKNTGELFF. In DNA form, the CDR3 reads TGCAGTGCTAGCAAGAACACCGGGGAGCTGTTTTTT.

This clonotype occurred once. The CDR3 nucleotides are TGTGCCAGTAGTAAAGGCGGACAGGCGGCGGGAAACACCATATATTTT. Protein: CASSKGGQAAGNTIYF. The chain carries TRBV19 and TRBJ1-3, with 7 bases lining up with TRBD1. The CDR3 contains 16 residues. The germline V gene encodes CDR1 LNHDA and CDR2 SQIVND (reference sequence). After removal of 4 bases from V and 4 bases from J, the junction contained 10 bases not matched to a gene.

The CDR3 DNA reads as TGCAGTGCTAGAGACCCAACAGGGACAGATACGCAGTATTTT. It specifies CSARDPTGTDTQYF. The rearrangement links TRBV20-1 to TRBJ2-3; D possibly corresponds to TRBD1 (6 bases). This CDR3 comprises 14 residues. V dropped 0 bases and J dropped 3 bases, with 10 bases sitting between them. Germline V CDR1 and CDR2: DFQATT, SNEGSKA (reference sequence).

V and J are TRBV18 and TRBJ2-3; perhaps TRBD1 as D (6 bases). Germline-derived CDR1 and CDR2 are KGHSH and LQKENI. The CDR3 runs 13 residues. Trimming stripped 3 bases from V and 10 bases from J, with 14 bases between. As DNA, the CDR3 is TGTGCCAGCTCACCGATAGGGACAAGTGCGCAGTATTTT. Encoded protein: CASSPIGTSAQYF.

J is TRBJ2-1 and V is TRBV20-1, with D unresolved. V dropped 5 bases and J dropped 6 bases, with 20 bases sitting between them. There are 15 residues in the CDR3. Germline loops: CDR1 DFQATT, CDR2 SNEGSKA (reference sequence). CDR3 in amino acids: CSARSSETYTNEQFF. In DNA form, the CDR3 reads TGCAGTGCTCGTTCTTCCGAGACCTACACCAATGAGCAGTTCTTC.